The sequence of this T cell receptor (beta chain) was determined in a study of T cells after yellow fever vaccination (dated by TCRdb to between 2018 and 2021). The study in broad terms: The SMART-Seq v4 Ultra Low Input RNA kit was used to prepare libraries from fractions with low cell numbers. The cohort comprised two healthy male donors, one aged 18 to 30 and one aged 30 to 39 years. To follow T-cell clones before and after primary and booster YFV17D yellow fever vaccination, bulk TCR alpha and beta repertoires were sequenced over time. Blood was drawn at multiple timepoints before and after primary and secondary immunization, with bulk PBMC replicates and cell subsets isolated.

Notes on this clonotype: Its antigen target is currently unknown. No base quality information exists; no much larger clone differs at one position.

The treatment or condition label on this specimen signifies: live attenuated yellow fever vaccine strain. A standard Ficoll-Paque protocol was used to isolate PBMCs from peripheral blood. Dynabeads CD4 and CD8 positive selection kits were used to isolate the CD4 and CD8 T-cell fractions. TriZol was used to extract RNA from bulk PBMCs, from CD4 and CD8 fractions, and from dextramer-positive and dextramer-negative fractions. TCR cDNA was synthesized by 5'RACE template switching, through which a universal primer site and unique molecular identifiers were introduced. Priming of cDNA synthesis was performed from both the TCR alpha and TCR beta constant segments. Libraries were amplified in two PCR steps, with sample barcodes and sequencing adapters added in the second step. Sequencing of libraries was done on Illumina HiSeq 2500 (2x100 bp) or NovaSeq (2x150 bp). The authors' pipeline ran thus. MIGEC was used to demultiplex reads and collapse the reads into UMI consensus sequences, and MiXCR was used for V(D)J alignment. Using edgeR on replicate PBMC samples, clonotypes were called vaccine-responding if FDR was below 0.01 and the log2 fold change was above 5 up to day 15. Bulk clonotypes were assigned CD4 or CD8 identity according to which sequenced CD4 or CD8 repertoire held them at higher abundance. TCRdb took the public reads, trimmed them with fastp at Q25, ran MiXCR for clone calling and kept in-frame beta chains. Under each unique CDR3 protein, matching rows form one entry showing the most common genes and DNA. The authors' filters were not applied to this entry. The sample table records about 180,000 distinct CDR3 sequences; about 6% of these occur just once. The ten top clones hold just under 3% of the sample.

Study-wide conclusions, independent of this receptor: Most clones expanded after primary vaccination (96% of CD4 and roughly 90% of CD8) were re-detected after the booster, suggesting that broad memory maintenance occurred. Computational filtering was required because FACS-sorted repertoires could contain abundant contaminating clonotypes from the bulk population. The secondary T-cell response was weaker than the primary response but faster, peaking on day 5 instead of day 15. A small fraction of clonotypes appeared in both the CD4 and CD8 compartments, likely as a result of convergent recombination. Because only a couple of donors were included in the study, the extent to which the findings can be generalized is limited.

The CDR3 sequence holds 13 residues, the cysteine and phenylalanine included. Solely the CDR3 DNA is kept, with 39 bases framed from the first base. Via the germline V gene, CDR1 is SGHTA and CDR2 FQGNSA. The germline ends are 8 bases apart after V is trimmed by 5 bases and J by 6 bases. The source is a man between 18 and 29 years old who received the YFV17D yellow fever vaccine. The sequencing used CD4+ T cells sorted from PBMCs, collected on the day of the first yellow fever vaccination. The chain joins TRBV7-2 to TRBJ1-6; the D gene is not confidently resolved. The encoded CDR3 is CASSADTNSPLHF. At the DNA level, the sequence is TGTGCCAGCAGCGCCGATACTAATTCACCCCTCCACTTT.